A single sample gave rise to the 24 T cell receptor beta chains below, sequenced in a study of blood T cell repertoires in COVID-19. The protocol was immunoSEQ multiplex PCR, while the TCRdb copy is restricted to in-frame clones and leaves out a portion. The profile shows under 70,000 clones, more than 80% of them singletons. The sequencing input was peripheral blood. The receptors were sampled from a human donor with active COVID-19. The donor label of this sample is uncertain.

The V and J genes are TRBV19 and TRBJ2-1; 7 bases are shared with TRBD2. Germline V gene sequence: CDR1 LNHDA, CDR2 SQIVND (reference sequence). The CDR3 runs 14 residues. With 10 bases clipped from V and 0 bases from J, the junction kept 6 bases outside the gene matches. CDR3 bases: TGTGCCACCTCTAGCGGTAGCTCCTACAATGAGCAGTTCTTC. Translating gives CATSSGSSYNEQFF. Variable domain in full (rest from reference TRBV19 and TRBJ2-1): DGGITQSPKYLFRKEGQNVTLSCEQNLNHDAMYWYRQDPGQGLRLIYYSQIVNDFQKGDIAEGYSVSREKKESFPLTVTSAQKNPTAFYLCATSSGSSYNEQFFGPGTRLTVL.

In its sample, this clone was seen once. The chain uses TRBV5-1 and TRBJ2-2; 7 nucleotides agree with TRBD2. The germline V gene encodes CDR1 SGHRS and CDR2 YFSETQ. The CDR3 has 17 amino acids. Unmatched junction bases numbered 9, after V lost 0 bases and J lost 4 bases. The CDR3 is CASSLGPTSSTTGELFF. CDR3 bases: TGCGCCAGCAGCTTGGGCCCGACTAGCTCAACCACCGGGGAGCTGTTTTTT.

This clone has just one count. The rearrangement joins TRBV10-3 to TRBJ2-4, with D perhaps TRBD2 (5 bases). V was shortened by 0 bases and J by 8 bases, with 8 bases between the two germline ends. CDR1 is ENHRY, CDR2 SYGVKD, per germline. The CDR3 loop spans 13 amino acids. The CDR3 DNA reads as TGTGCCATCAGTGAGTCTATGAGGGACATTCAGTACTTC. Amino acid sequence: CAISESMRDIQYF.

The rearrangement links TRBV25-1 to TRBJ1-1, with D maybe TRBD1 (5 bases). Trimming took off 2 bases at V and 3 bases at J, with 10 bases between the two ends. The CDR3 contains 14 residues. Germline lookup yields CDR1 MGHDK and CDR2 SYGVNS. CDR3 sequence (DNA): TGTGCCAGCAGTGAAAGGGGTAAGGACACTGAAGCTTTCTTT. Translated: CASSERGKDTEAFF.

The table lists this clone with a count of one. This chain connects TRBV5-4 to TRBJ1-2; 10 positions agree with TRBD1. V lost 2 bases, J lost 0 bases, and 13 bases stayed unmatched. Germline CDR1 SGHNT, CDR2 YYREEE (reference sequence). The CDR3 is 19 residues long. For the CDR3, the DNA is TGTGCCAGCAGCTTTACCATACTGACAGGGGGCACGTCTAACTATGGCTACACCTTC. Translated, it gives CASSFTILTGGTSNYGYTF.

The rearrangement joins TRBV9 to TRBJ2-7; no clear D gene. This CDR3 region has 14 residues. Germline V gene lookup returns CDR1 SGDLS and CDR2 YYNGEE. Trimming took off 0 bases at V and 2 bases at J, with 9 bases between the two ends. CDR3 nucleotides: TGTGCCAGCAGCGTAGGCTGGGCCGCCTACGAGCAGTACTTC. Its translation is CASSVGWAAYEQYF.

The rearrangement uses TRBV27 and TRBJ1-1; 8 bases fit TRBD1. The CDR3 length is 13 residues. CDR1 and CDR2 (germline): MNHEY, SMNVEV (reference sequence). V shed 4 bases and J 9 bases; nucleotides not matched to a gene: 7. DNA of the CDR3: TGTGCCAGCAGTTCTCCGGACAGGGCTAAAGCTTTCTTT. This codes for CASSSPDRAKAFF.

The chain joins TRBV15 to TRBJ2-7; 7 bases match TRBD1. The CDR3 is 14 residues long. Trimming cost V 5 bases and J 6 bases; bases outside gene matches: 10. Germline V CDR1 and CDR2: LNHNV, YYDKDF (reference sequence). The CDR3 protein is CATSPDRASGEQYF. DNA for the CDR3: TGTGCCACCAGCCCTGACAGGGCCTCCGGCGAGCAGTACTTC.

The rearrangement uses TRBV6-5 and TRBJ1-5; D is ambiguous. This CDR3 spans 13 amino acids. CDR1 is MNHEY and CDR2 is SVGAGI in the germline V gene. Trimming took off 0 bases at V and 6 bases at J, with 6 bases between the two ends. DNA of the CDR3: TGTGCCAGCAGTTACTCGGTGCGTCAGCCCCAGCATTTT. Amino acid sequence: CASSYSVRQPQHF.

The rearrangement links TRBV12-3 or TRBV12-4 to TRBJ2-1, with a weak D call TRBD2 (6 bases). V lost 6 bases to trimming and J lost 3 bases, with 9 bases between them. CDR3 length: 13 residues. CDR3 sequence reads: CASSRGLYNEQFF. The CDR3 DNA sequence: TGTGCCAGCAGCCGGGGACTCTACAATGAGCAGTTCTTC.

This clone was seen only once. The chain couples TRBV21-1 to TRBJ2-7; the table's D gene call, TRBD1, was not cross checked with the DNA. TRBV21-1 is a documented pseudogene. The CDR3 has 16 residues. The CDR3 reads CASSKRSRGHSYEQYV. Here the CDR3 DNA reads TGTGCCAGCAGCAAAAGGAGCAGGGGGCATTCCTACGAGCAGTACGTC.

The chain recombines TRBV6-5 with TRBJ1-5; 9 positions agree with TRBD1. The CDR3 is made up of 16 amino acids. CDR1 MNHEY and CDR2 SVGAGI come from the germline V gene. V shed 4 bases and J 0 bases; nucleotides not matched to a gene: 4. The CDR3 reads CASSSGQGNSNQPQHF. The CDR3, as DNA: TGTGCCAGCAGTTCCGGACAGGGGAATAGCAATCAGCCCCAGCATTTT.

The chain employs TRBV5-4 and TRBJ1-1; possibly TRBD1 for D (5 bases). This CDR3 region has 17 residues. The germline CDR1 and CDR2 sequences are SGHNT and YYREEE (reference sequence). The ends were cut back, 3 bases at V and 4 bases at J, with 22 bases in the middle. CDR3 residues: CASSSRPGLDITTEAFF. CDR3 bases: TGTGCCAGCAGCTCCAGGCCAGGGTTAGATATCACCACTGAAGCTTTCTTT.

The chain carries TRBV6-2 or TRBV6-3 and TRBJ1-1, with D unclear. The V end lost 0 bases, the J end lost 3 bases, and 11 bases lay between the germline ends. CDR1 is MNHEY, CDR2 SVGEGT, per germline. This CDR3 is built from 15 residues. The CDR3 spells CASSYSLMGDTEAFF. For the CDR3, the DNA is TGTGCCAGCAGTTACTCGCTGATGGGCGACACTGAAGCTTTCTTT.

The chain is built from TRBV5-1 and TRBJ2-7, with D possibly being TRBD1 (5 bases). The CDR3 has 13 residues. Between the trimmed V and J ends, which lost 0 bases and 7 bases, there was a span of 11 bases. The germline CDR1 and CDR2 sequences are SGHRS and YFSETQ. The CDR3 DNA follows: TGCGCCAGCAGCTTGGAGATGGGGCGAGAGCAGTACGTC. Translation: CASSLEMGREQYV.

V gene TRBV2 combines with J gene TRBJ2-2, with TRBD2 identical over 9 bases. Trimming took 4 bases from V and 4 from J; bases not matched to a gene: 4. This CDR3 has 15 amino acids. Per germline, CDR1 SNHLY and CDR2 FYNNEI. DNA for the CDR3: TGTGCCAGCAGTGGTGCGGGAGGGCCCACCGGGGAGCTGTTTTTT. It encodes CASSGAGGPTGELFF.

The V call is TRBV18, the J call TRBJ1-5; D uncertain. The germline gives CDR1 KGHSH, CDR2 LQKENI. V lost 6 bases and J lost 0, with 9 bases in between. The CDR3 is 14 amino acids. CDR3 nucleotides: TGTGCCAGCTCCCCCTTATATAGCAATCAGCCCCAGCATTTT. Translated, it gives CASSPLYSNQPQHF.

The sample holds one count of this clone. J is TRBJ2-7 and V is TRBV9; 14 bases are shared with TRBD2. V lost 4 bases to trimming and J lost 6 bases; unmatched junction nucleotides: 6. The germline CDR1 and CDR2 sequences are SGDLS and YYNGEE. The CDR3 length is 15 residues. Here the CDR3 DNA reads TGTGCCAGCAGCCCTGGGACTAGCGGGAGTGGCGAGCAGTACTTC. This codes for CASSPGTSGSGEQYF.

The chain carries TRBV6-4 and TRBJ2-1; D perhaps matches TRBD2 (6 bases). The CDR3 runs 15 residues. Germline V gene data show CDR1 as MRHNA and CDR2 as SNTAGT. The V and J ends lost 0 bases and 3 bases respectively, with 9 bases between them. CDR3 loop: CASSDSFGSYNEQFF. The CDR3 DNA reads as TGTGCCAGCAGTGACTCTTTCGGGAGCTACAATGAGCAGTTCTTC.

This clone was found once. The gene calls are TRBV4-3 and TRBJ1-4, with 12 bases aligning to TRBD1. The CDR3 sequence is 16 residues long. Germline V gives CDR1 LGHNA, CDR2 YSLEER. J was trimmed by 7 bases and V by 0 bases; bases with no gene match: 3. The CDR3 here is CASSQDGTGGFEKLFF. In DNA form, the CDR3 reads TGCGCCAGCAGCCAAGATGGGACAGGGGGCTTTGAAAAACTGTTTTTT.

The table lists this clone with a count of one. The chain uses TRBV24-1 and TRBJ2-4, with 9 bases fitting TRBD1. The CDR3 consists of 14 residues. Germline assignment: CDR1 KGHDR and CDR2 SFDVKD. The V gene end was trimmed by 4 bases and the J gene end by 11 bases; junction bases not matched to a gene: 8. Here the CDR3 reads CATSEGGDRAVQYF. DNA for the CDR3: TGTGCCACCAGTGAGGGCGGGGACAGGGCTGTTCAGTACTTC.

The rearrangement uses TRBV10-2 and TRBJ2-1; tentative D call: TRBD1 (6 bases). CDR3 length: 16 amino acids. Germline V CDR1 and CDR2: WSHSY, SAAADI. V was trimmed by 5 bases and J by 2 bases, leaving 16 bases between them. The CDR3 nucleotides are TGCGCCAGCAGTTTACAGGGAACACCCCCCTACAATGAGCAGTTCTTC. It encodes CASSLQGTPPYNEQFF.

This clone is medium-sized (0.01 to 0.1%) within its sample. CDR3 loop: CASSGGGQPQHF. DNA of the CDR3: TGTGCCAGCAGTGGGGGGGGTCAGCCCCAGCATTTT. The chain links TRBV12-3 or TRBV12-4 to TRBJ1-5; the D gene is possibly TRBD1 (5 bases). This CDR3 contains 12 residues. V lost 5 bases and J 6 bases, leaving 8 bases between the germline ends.

The chain uses TRBV6-5 and TRBJ2-1; TRBD2 aligns across 7 bases. Germline CDR1 and CDR2: MNHEY and SVGAGI. This CDR3 has 12 amino acids. J lost 7 bases, V lost 8 bases, and 5 bases had no gene match. As DNA, the CDR3 is TGTGCCAGCGGGCGGGGGAGTAATGAGCAGTTCTTC. Translation: CASGRGSNEQFF.